These 32 T cell receptor beta chains originate from one sample sequenced in a study of blood T cell repertoires in COVID-19. TCRdb's copy holds only in-frame clones and misses some; the assay was immunoSEQ multiplex PCR. The data contain some 140,000 clones, about 80% of them seen just once; the ten biggest clones take up about an eighth. Sequenced: peripheral blood. The receptor source for this set is a woman aged 55-75 years with COVID-19, enrolled during active disease.

The rearrangement uses TRBV19 and TRBJ1-2; the D is unclear. Between the trimmed V and J ends, which lost 2 bases and 3 bases, there was a span of 13 bases. The V gene's germline CDR1 is LNHDA and CDR2 SQIVND (reference sequence). The CDR3 runs to 15 residues. CDR3 protein: CASSITEVGYYGYTF. CDR3 in DNA: TGTGCCAGTAGTATAACGGAGGTGGGGTACTATGGCTACACCTTC.

V gene TRBV11-2 combines with J gene TRBJ1-3; D is perhaps TRBD1 (6 bases). Trimming cost V 5 bases and J 2 bases, with 10 bases left between them. This CDR3 region has 14 residues. CDR1 is SGHAT, CDR2 FQNNGV, per germline. The CDR3 here is CASSPQGTGNTIYF. CDR3 DNA: TGTGCCAGCAGCCCGCAGGGGACTGGAAACACCATATATTTT.

This chain links TRBV20-1 with TRBJ2-1, with D uncertain. V lost 0 bases and J 9 bases, leaving 6 bases between the germline ends. This CDR3 comprises 11 residues. Germline CDR1 reads DFQATT; CDR2 reads SNEGSKA (reference sequence). The DNA for the CDR3 is TGCAGTGCTAGAGAAACGGGTGAGCAGTTCTTC. Translating it yields CSARETGEQFF.

The V gene is TRBV10-3, the J gene TRBJ1-1, with TRBD1 identical over 7 bases. With 7 bases clipped from V and 7 bases from J, the junction kept 15 bases outside the gene matches. The CDR3 has 15 residues. Germline V CDR1 and CDR2: ENHRY, SYGVKD. The CDR3 protein is CAIKISTGTGSEAFF. Here the CDR3 DNA reads TGTGCCATCAAAATCTCGACAGGGACGGGGAGTGAAGCTTTCTTT.

The chain employs TRBV3-1 (or the pseudogene TRBV3-2) and TRBJ1-4; D might be TRBD1 (5 bases). Germline V gene sequence: CDR1 LGHDT, CDR2 YNNKEL (reference sequence). The CDR3 is 15 residues long. V was cut by 4 bases and J by 6 bases, with 15 bases left in between. The CDR3 DNA is TGTGCCAGCAGCCTGGGCGGACAAGGAGATGAAAAACTGTTTTTT. Its protein product is CASSLGGQGDEKLFF.

As DNA, the CDR3 is TGTGCCAGCAGTCCACGGACAGGGAGGGAAGCTTTCTTT. It yields the protein CASSPRTGREAFF. The chain employs TRBV6-5 and TRBJ1-1; 8 bases line up with TRBD1. J gave up 8 bases and V 5 bases, and 7 bases lay outside the gene matches. CDR3 length equals 13 residues. Germline V lookup: CDR1 MNHEY, CDR2 SVGAGI.

A remark on this clone: The junction departs from germline at one end; a sequencing error may be responsible. V gene TRBV6-6 combines with J gene TRBJ2-4; 7 bases are a match to TRBD1. This CDR3 contains 11 residues. Germline V gene data show CDR1 as MNHNY and CDR2 as SVGAGI (reference sequence). The CDR3 DNA reads TGTGCCAGCAGTTACAGGGGGCCGCCCATCTTC. Amino acid sequence: CASSYRGPPIF.

This clone was seen a few times. The chain joins TRBV6-1 to TRBJ1-3, with a possible D match to TRBD1 (6 bases). The CDR3 spans 15 residues. Per the germline V gene, CDR1 is MNHNS and CDR2 is SASEGT. V lost 0 bases and J lost 2, with 8 bases in between. The CDR3 region has the DNA TGTGCCAGCAGTGAAGCCTCAGGGGCTGGAAACACCATATATTTT. As protein: CASSEASGAGNTIYF.

The chain is built from TRBV7-3 and TRBJ2-1; 7 nucleotides match TRBD1. The V gene end was trimmed by 4 bases and the J gene end by 5 bases; junction bases not matched to a gene: 8. Looked up from germline, CDR1 is SGHTA and CDR2 is FQGTGA. This CDR3 contains 15 residues. The CDR3 nucleotides read TGTGCCAGCAGCTCTGGGGGACAGAGTCACAATGAGCAGTTCTTC. The encoded protein is CASSSGGQSHNEQFF.

The gene calls are TRBV19 and TRBJ1-1; 8 bases match TRBD1. Looked up from germline, CDR1 is LNHDA and CDR2 is SQIVND (reference sequence). V lost 4 bases to trimming and J lost 1 base; unmatched junction nucleotides: 5. The CDR3 consists of 15 residues. CDR3 coding DNA: TGTGCCAGTAGTAGGACCGGGACAGGGAACACTGAAGCTTTCTTT. Protein: CASSRTGTGNTEAFF. Looking up the rest from reference TRBV19 and TRBJ1-1 gives the full variable domain: DGGITQSPKYLFRKEGQNVTLSCEQNLNHDAMYWYRQDPGQGLRLIYYSQIVNDFQKGDIAEGYSVSREKKESFPLTVTSAQKNPTAFYLCASSRTGTGNTEAFFGQGTRLTVV.

V usage is TRBV29-1 and J usage is TRBJ1-3; perhaps TRBD1 as D (6 bases). The CDR3 consists of 14 residues. Germline V gives CDR1 SQVTM, CDR2 ANQGSEA. Trimming pared 4 bases from V and 2 bases from J, leaving 12 bases between. CDR3 protein: CSVAQGIAGNTIYF. The CDR3 bases are TGCAGCGTTGCCCAGGGGATTGCTGGAAACACCATATATTTT.

The chain joins TRBV10-3 to TRBJ1-1; D uncertain. V was shortened by 5 bases and J by 0 bases, with 10 bases between the two germline ends. The CDR3 extends over 14 amino acids. Germline assignment: CDR1 ENHRY and CDR2 SYGVKD. CDR3 region: CAISLGGLNTEAFF. DNA for the CDR3: TGTGCCATCAGTTTGGGAGGGTTGAACACTGAAGCTTTCTTT.

This clone was detected only a few times. The chain recombines TRBV3-1 (or the pseudogene TRBV3-2) with TRBJ1-5; weak D call: TRBD1 (5 bases). Trimming removed 0 bases from V and 4 bases from J, with 13 bases in between. The CDR3 has 16 amino acids. CDR1 LGHDT and CDR2 YNNKEL come from the germline V gene (reference sequence). CDR3 sequence (DNA): TGTGCCAGCAGCCAAGAGGCGGGACGGGGAAATCAGCCCCAGCATTTT. Translating gives CASSQEAGRGNQPQHF.

The chain recombines TRBV6-5 with TRBJ1-1; D remains ambiguous. The CDR3 has 11 amino acids. The V end was cut by 7 bases, the J end by 2 bases, with 5 bases between. Germline CDR1 MNHEY, CDR2 SVGAGI. CDR3 DNA sequence: TGTGCCAGCACCCAAAACACTGAAGCTTTCTTT. It specifies CASTQNTEAFF.

This clone has more than one count but fewer than ten. The chain combines TRBV4-2 with TRBJ2-1; perhaps TRBD1 as D (5 bases). CDR1 is LGHNA, CDR2 YNFKEQ, per germline. The V end lost 2 bases, the J end lost 10 bases, and 15 bases lay between the germline ends. The length of the CDR3 is 14 residues. Written as DNA, the CDR3 is TGTGCCAGCAGCCAATCTGCCGTGGCAGGGGAGCAGTTCTTC. Its translation: CASSQSAVAGEQFF.

This clone was counted only a few times. This chain links TRBV9 with TRBJ1-1; 7 nucleotides line up with TRBD1. Germline assignment: CDR1 SGDLS and CDR2 YYNGEE. The CDR3 has 13 residues. J lost 9 bases, V lost 0 bases, and 5 bases had no gene match. CDR3 in DNA: TGTGCCAGCAGCGTAGGCAGGGGGTCCCAAGCTTTCTTT. Its protein product is CASSVGRGSQAFF.

A single count supports this clone. CDR3 sequence (DNA): TGTGCCAGCAGCGTAGGTGGCAGGGGCTACGGCGGGGAGCTGTTTTTT. It yields the protein CASSVGGRGYGGELFF. This rearrangement joins TRBV9 to TRBJ2-2; the D gene is possibly TRBD1 (6 bases). The germline CDR1 and CDR2 sequences are SGDLS and YYNGEE. The germline V and J ends were trimmed by 0 bases and 7 bases, with 16 bases remaining between them. This CDR3 contains 16 residues.

The V and J genes are TRBV12-3 or TRBV12-4 and TRBJ2-7, with a tentative D call TRBD1 (6 bases). Between the trimmed V and J ends, which lost 5 bases and 5 bases, there was a span of 10 bases. The length of the CDR3 is 12 residues. The CDR3 nucleotides read TGTGCCAGCAGTCCCCAGGGGAACGAGCAGTACTTC. Its translation: CASSPQGNEQYF.

This chain uses TRBV10-1 with TRBJ2-2; 10 nucleotides align to TRBD1. The CDR3 loop spans 15 amino acids. The ends lost 4 bases at V and 7 bases at J; junction bases unmatched: 6. The V gene's germline CDR1 is WNHNN and CDR2 SYGVQD (reference sequence). The CDR3 here is CASSVRGQGNGELFF. CDR3 coding DNA: TGCGCCAGCAGTGTTCGGGGACAGGGGAACGGGGAGCTGTTTTTT.

The chain is built from TRBV18 and TRBJ1-2; TRBD1 is a possible D gene (6 bases). The germline V gene encodes CDR1 KGHSH and CDR2 LQKENI. Trimming took 0 bases from V and 7 from J, leaving 9 bases between them. This CDR3 contains 13 residues. The CDR3 protein is CASSPPDSRGYTF. DNA of the CDR3: TGTGCCAGCTCACCACCGGACAGCCGTGGCTACACCTTC.

Regarding this clone: Different DNA sequences within this sample yield the same CDR3. CDR3 in amino acids: CASSIAQGSYEQYF. The CDR3 nucleotides read TGTGCCAGTAGTATAGCACAGGGAAGCTACGAGCAGTACTTC. The chain uses TRBV19 and TRBJ2-7; perhaps TRBD1 as D (6 bases). Germline V lookup: CDR1 LNHDA, CDR2 SQIVND (reference sequence). This CDR3 is 14 amino acids long. Trimming cost V 1 base and J 3 bases, with 10 bases left between them.

J is TRBJ2-2 and V is TRBV5-6; possible D gene TRBD1, 5 bases. Trimming removed 1 base at V and 0 bases at J, with 7 bases between. This CDR3 has 15 amino acids. The germline V gene has CDR1 SGHDT and CDR2 YYEEEE. CDR3 sequence: CASSLTGPNTGELFF. The CDR3 region has the DNA TGTGCCAGCAGCTTGACAGGCCCGAACACCGGGGAGCTGTTTTTT.

The chain couples TRBV18 to TRBJ1-1, with D possibly TRBD1 on 5 matching bases. The CDR3 is 12 amino acids. Trimming shortened V by 4 bases and J by 6 bases, and 9 bases separated the two germline ends. The germline V gene has CDR1 KGHSH and CDR2 LQKENI. CDR3 residues: CASSQLGAEAFF. The CDR3 DNA sequence: TGTGCCAGCTCACAATTAGGGGCTGAAGCTTTCTTT.

This rearrangement joins TRBV19 to TRBJ1-2; possible D gene TRBD1, 6 bases. Between the trimmed V and J ends, which lost 6 bases and 6 bases, there was a span of 11 bases. CDR3 length equals 12 residues. The V gene's germline CDR1 is LNHDA and CDR2 SQIVND (reference sequence). Here the CDR3 reads CASSTQGDGYTF. CDR3 in DNA: TGTGCCAGTAGCACACAGGGAGATGGCTACACCTTC.

This chain uses TRBV18 with TRBJ2-7; possibly TRBD1 for D (5 bases). The CDR3 is 15 amino acids. The germline V gene encodes CDR1 KGHSH and CDR2 LQKENI. V dropped 6 bases and J dropped 3 bases, with 18 bases sitting between them. The CDR3 loop is CASSRRQGLNYEQYF. The CDR3 coding sequence is TGTGCCAGCTCCCGCCGGCAGGGCTTGAACTACGAGCAGTACTTC.

The chain combines TRBV24-1 with TRBJ2-1, with D possibly TRBD2 on 5 matching bases. Germline assignment: CDR1 KGHDR and CDR2 SFDVKD. Trimming shortened V by 3 bases and J by 4 bases, and 9 bases separated the two germline ends. The CDR3 totals 14 residues. CDR3 DNA sequence: TGTGCCACCAGTGATGGAGGAATTTACAATGAGCAGTTCTTC. Amino acids: CATSDGGIYNEQFF.

This rearrangement joins TRBV19 to TRBJ2-1; perhaps TRBD2 as D (7 bases). The CDR3 runs 17 residues. V dropped 4 bases and J dropped 5 bases, with 21 bases sitting between them. Germline lookup yields CDR1 LNHDA and CDR2 SQIVND (reference sequence). This CDR3 reads CASSRRGGLTVNNEQFF. The CDR3 DNA follows: TGTGCCAGTAGTAGAAGGGGGGGGCTAACGGTAAACAATGAGCAGTTCTTC.

This CDR3 is CASRGQGLNYGYTF. CDR3 nucleotides: TGTGCCAGCCGGGGACAGGGCCTTAACTATGGCTACACCTTC. V and J are TRBV6-5 and TRBJ1-2; 9 nucleotides align to TRBD1. The junction had 5 bases not matched to a gene; V was cut back by 8 bases and J by 1 base. Germline CDR1 MNHEY, CDR2 SVGAGI. CDR3 length: 14 amino acids.

The rearrangement links TRBV7-6 to TRBJ1-1; possible D gene TRBD1, 6 bases. Germline V gives CDR1 SGHVS, CDR2 FNYEAQ. The CDR3 sequence is 13 residues long. Trimming stripped 5 bases from V and 1 base from J, with 8 bases between. The CDR3 DNA sequence: TGTGCCAGCAGCAAGGGACAGAACACTGAAGCTTTCTTT. Amino acids: CASSKGQNTEAFF. Full variable domain (rest looked up from reference TRBV7-6 and TRBJ1-1): GAGVSQSPRYKVTKRGQDVALRCDPISGHVSLYWYRQALGQGPEFLTYFNYEAQQDKSGLPNDRFSAERPEGSISTLTIQRTEQRDSAMYRCASSKGQNTEAFFGQGTRLTVV.

In this sample, this clone turned up a few times. The V gene is TRBV19, the J gene TRBJ2-7; D might be TRBD1 (6 bases). V was clipped by 4 bases and J by 3 bases, with 16 bases between them. The CDR3 is 15 residues long. From germline, CDR1 is LNHDA and CDR2 SQIVND (reference sequence). CDR3 in amino acids: CASSRDKGSIYEQYF. DNA for the CDR3: TGTGCCAGTAGTAGGGACAAGGGGTCTATCTACGAGCAGTACTTC.

The chain is built from TRBV18 and TRBJ2-5; D call uncertain. Per the germline V gene, CDR1 is KGHSH and CDR2 is LQKENI. The CDR3 is 12 amino acids. Trimming cost V 2 bases and J 5 bases, with 6 bases left between them. CDR3 nucleotide sequence: TGTGCCAGCTCACCATTCCGGGAGACCCAGTACTTC. This sequence encodes CASSPFRETQYF.

The CDR3 region is CSVGDRINSPLHF. In DNA, the CDR3 is TGCAGCGTCGGGGACAGGATCAATTCACCCCTCCACTTT. The chain has TRBV29-1 and TRBJ1-6; 8 bases map to TRBD1. Looked up from germline, CDR1 is SQVTM and CDR2 is ANQGSEA. The CDR3 sequence is 13 residues long. V lost 6 bases and J lost 7; bases outside the gene matches: 5.